Listed below are T cell receptor beta chains from one sample, sequenced in a study of T cells after yellow fever vaccination. One entry per CDR3 protein, called by TCRdb with MiXCR from the 5' RACE reads. The table lists 500,000 to 650,000 distinct CDR3 sequences, roughly an eighth of them singletons, with under 15% in the top ten. The specimen was PBMCs, collected on the day of the yellow fever booster vaccination. The receptors shown here come from a man in his thirties or forties who received the YFV17D yellow fever vaccine. CDR3s include the opening cysteine and the closing phenylalanine or tryptophan. The order of the fields is V gene, D gene, clone size, J gene, CDR3 DNA, CDR3 protein. A D gene is named only where the DNA matches it firmly. Rows give clone size only sometimes, using once, few, many, or a class for an expanded clone.

v_gene: TRBV12-3/TRBV12-4
d_gene: -
abundance: few
j_gene: TRBJ2-7
CDR3nt: TGTGCCAGCCGCTGGGATGGAACGGCTACGGAGCAGTACTTC
CDR3aa: CASRWDGTATEQYF

v_gene: TRBV7-9
d_gene: -
abundance: -
j_gene: TRBJ1-6
CDR3nt: TGTGCCAGCACTTGGGGGGACCCCCTTAATTCACCCCTCCACTTT
CDR3aa: CASTWGDPLNSPLHF

v_gene: TRBV12-3/TRBV12-4
d_gene: -
abundance: -
j_gene: TRBJ2-2
CDR3nt: TGTGCCAGCGCCAGTCACTCGAACACCGGGGAGCTGTTTTTT
CDR3aa: CASASHSNTGELFF

v_gene: TRBV4-3
d_gene: TRBD2
abundance: many
j_gene: TRBJ2-1
CDR3nt: TGTGCCAGCAGCTTGGCTAGCGGCTACAATGAGCAGTTCTTC
CDR3aa: CASSLASGYNEQFF

v_gene: TRBV12-3/TRBV12-4
d_gene: TRBD2
abundance: few
j_gene: TRBJ2-1
CDR3nt: TGTGCCAGCAGTCCTCGGACTAGCGGGGTACCTGAGCAGTTCTTC
CDR3aa: CASSPRTSGVPEQFF

v_gene: TRBV7-2
d_gene: -
abundance: many
j_gene: TRBJ2-7
CDR3nt: TGTGCCAGCAGCTTCTGGGGAGAGTACGAGCAGTACTTC
CDR3aa: CASSFWGEYEQYF

v_gene: TRBV7-3
d_gene: -
abundance: few
j_gene: TRBJ2-7
CDR3nt: TGTGCCAGCAGCTTAATCGCAGGGGAAGGCGAGCAGTACTTC
CDR3aa: CASSLIAGEGEQYF

v_gene: TRBV15
d_gene: -
abundance: few
j_gene: TRBJ2-7
CDR3nt: TGTGCCACCAGCAGTGCTTTCGTGGGGGAACACGAGCAGTACTTC
CDR3aa: CATSSAFVGEHEQYF

v_gene: TRBV2
d_gene: -
abundance: -
j_gene: TRBJ1-5
CDR3nt: TGTGCCAGCAGTGAAGCGCATCAGAATCAGCCCCAGCATTTT
CDR3aa: CASSEAHQNQPQHF

v_gene: TRBV15
d_gene: -
abundance: few
j_gene: TRBJ1-5
CDR3nt: TGTGCCACCAGCAGAGAAGGGGATAGCAATCAGCCCCAGCATTTT
CDR3aa: CATSREGDSNQPQHF

v_gene: TRBV6-5
d_gene: -
abundance: -
j_gene: TRBJ2-1
CDR3nt: TGTGCCAGCAGTTACTCCCCCGTTGGGTTAGAGCAGTTCTTC
CDR3aa: CASSYSPVGLEQFF

v_gene: TRBV5-1
d_gene: TRBD1
abundance: few
j_gene: TRBJ1-1
CDR3nt: TGCGCCAGCAGCCAAAGAGACAGGGACGAAGCTTTCTTT
CDR3aa: CASSQRDRDEAFF

v_gene: TRBV6-2/TRBV6-3
d_gene: -
abundance: -
j_gene: TRBJ2-7
CDR3nt: TGTGCCAGCACCTTGGACGGCTACTACGAGCAGTACTTC
CDR3aa: CASTLDGYYEQYF

v_gene: TRBV7-9
d_gene: -
abundance: few
j_gene: TRBJ1-3
CDR3nt: TGTGCCAGCAGTGAGCAGTCGGTCAGCTCTGGAAACACCATATATTTT
CDR3aa: CASSEQSVSSGNTIYF

v_gene: TRBV23-1
d_gene: TRBD1
abundance: once
j_gene: TRBJ2-1
CDR3nt: TGCGCCAGCAGTCAACATACAACCGGGACAGGGACCGCCAATGAGCAGTTCTTC
CDR3aa: CASSQHTTGTGTANEQFF

v_gene: TRBV29-1
d_gene: -
abundance: few
j_gene: TRBJ1-2
CDR3nt: TGCAGCGACACCCAGGGGAACTATGGCTACACCTTC
CDR3aa: CSDTQGNYGYTF

v_gene: TRBV2
d_gene: -
abundance: few
j_gene: TRBJ2-3
CDR3nt: TGTGCCAGCAGTGGTACGGCGGGGCCTCGTGATACGCAGTATTTT
CDR3aa: CASSGTAGPRDTQYF

v_gene: TRBV27
d_gene: TRBD2
abundance: -
j_gene: TRBJ2-7
CDR3nt: TGTGCCAGCAAAAACCGCGGGGGAGCCTACGAGCAGTACTTC
CDR3aa: CASKNRGGAYEQYF

v_gene: TRBV20-1
d_gene: -
abundance: -
j_gene: TRBJ2-7
CDR3nt: TGCAGTGCTAGGCCGGACGGGGGATACGGCGAGCAGTACTTC
CDR3aa: CSARPDGGYGEQYF

v_gene: TRBV15
d_gene: -
abundance: -
j_gene: TRBJ2-2
CDR3nt: TGTGCCACCAGCAGAGAGGGTCCGGGACTCGGCGGGGAGCTGTTTTTT
CDR3aa: CATSREGPGLGGELFF

v_gene: TRBV20-1
d_gene: -
abundance: -
j_gene: TRBJ2-7
CDR3nt: TGCAGTGCCCCCCAAACTAGGTTCGAGTACTTC
CDR3aa: CSAPQTRFEYF

v_gene: TRBV7-2
d_gene: -
abundance: many
j_gene: TRBJ2-1
CDR3nt: TGTGCCAGCAGCACCGGGACGGCCTACAATGAGCAGTTCTTC
CDR3aa: CASSTGTAYNEQFF

v_gene: TRBV7-9
d_gene: -
abundance: -
j_gene: TRBJ1-2
CDR3nt: TGTGCCAGCAGGTTAGTCGGGACGGACGTCTATGGCTACACCTTC
CDR3aa: CASRLVGTDVYGYTF